The rows below give T cell receptor beta chains drawn from one sample of a study of blood T cell repertoires in COVID-19. The method was immunoSEQ multiplex PCR; TCRdb's version includes in-frame clones alone and lacks a portion of them. The profile shows about 60,000 clones, 75% to 90% of them singletons. The sample was peripheral blood. These receptors came from a young man with COVID-19, enrolled during active disease. CDR3s include the opening cysteine and the closing phenylalanine or tryptophan. A D gene is named only where the DNA matches it firmly. Size tells how often a clone was seen (once, few, many) or the class of an expanded clone, and some rows leave it out.

v_call,clone_size,j_call,d_call,cdr3_aa,cdr3_nt
TRBV4-3,NA,TRBJ1-2,NA,CASSQETATNYGYTF,TGCGCCAGCAGCCAAGAAACAGCTACTAACTATGGCTACACCTTC
TRBV27,NA,TRBJ1-1,NA,CASSPQGVTLMNTEAFF,TGTGCCAGCAGTCCACAAGGGGTTACCCTAATGAACACTGAAGCTTTCTTT
TRBV21-1,NA,TRBJ2-1,NA,CASSKTGEKGNEQFF,TGTGCCAGCAGCAAAACAGGCGAAAAGGGTAATGAGCAGTTCTTC
TRBV18,NA,TRBJ2-1,NA,CASSPVGSYNEQFF,TGTGCCAGCTCCCCCGTCGGGTCCTACAATGAGCAGTTCTTC
TRBV10-3,NA,TRBJ1-1,NA,CATSGVKANTEAFF,TGTGCCACGTCCGGGGTCAAAGCGAACACTGAAGCTTTCTTT
TRBV6-5,NA,TRBJ2-7,TRBD2,CASSYSRREVPYEQYF,TGTGCCAGCAGTTACTCGAGGCGGGAGGTTCCCTACGAGCAGTACTTC
TRBV6-5,NA,TRBJ1-1,NA,CASSRDSNTEAFF,TGTGCCAGCAGCCGCGACTCGAACACTGAAGCTTTCTTT
TRBV6-2/TRBV6-3,NA,TRBJ2-2,NA,CASSPPTSTGELFF,TGTGCCAGCAGCCCCCCGACTAGCACCGGGGAGCTGTTTTTT
TRBV9,few,TRBJ2-3,TRBD2,CASSVDTSGSGGDTQYF,TGTGCCAGCAGCGTAGACACGAGCGGGAGTGGGGGGGATACGCAGTATTTT
TRBV14,NA,TRBJ2-1,NA,CASSQGVEQFF,TGTGCCAGCAGCCAAGGAGTTGAGCAGTTCTTC
TRBV18,NA,TRBJ1-6,NA,CASSPTDTDSPLHF,TGTGCCAGCTCACCCACTGATACTGATTCACCCCTCCACTTT
TRBV24-1,NA,TRBJ1-5,NA,CATAFGGDNQPQHF,TGTGCCACCGCCTTTGGGGGGGACAATCAGCCCCAGCATTTT
TRBV6-4,once,TRBJ1-5,TRBD1,CASSGTGGGNQPQHF,TGTGCCAGCAGTGGGACAGGGGGCGGCAATCAGCCCCAGCATTTT
TRBV5-1,NA,TRBJ1-1,NA,CASSLGARGGTEAFF,TGCGCCAGCAGCTTAGGGGCCCGAGGGGGCACTGAAGCTTTCTTT
TRBV15,NA,TRBJ1-5,NA,CATSRAGSQPQHF,TGTGCCACCAGCAGGGCCGGGTCTCAGCCCCAGCATTTT
TRBV5-1,NA,TRBJ2-7,TRBD2,CASSFRSGGSEQYF,TGCGCCAGCAGCTTTCGATCGGGGGGGAGCGAGCAGTACTTC
TRBV28,NA,TRBJ2-1,TRBD2,CASRKRESGGNEQFF,TGTGCCAGCCGTAAGCGGGAGTCCGGCGGAAACGAGCAGTTCTTC
TRBV3-1/TRBV3-2,NA,TRBJ2-3,NA,CASSQAVEMSDTQYF,TGTGCCAGCAGCCAAGCCGTAGAGATGTCAGATACGCAGTATTTT
TRBV10-3,NA,TRBJ1-2,TRBD1,CAISAGQEGYTF,TGTGCCATCAGTGCGGGACAGGAGGGCTACACCTTC
TRBV5-1,NA,TRBJ1-1,NA,CASSPPSLGGNTEAFF,TGCGCCAGCAGCCCACCCTCCCTGGGAGGTAACACTGAAGCTTTCTTT
TRBV6-4,NA,TRBJ2-3,TRBD2,CASSLLAGEGDTQYF,TGTGCCAGCAGCCTACTAGCGGGAGAGGGAGATACGCAGTATTTT
TRBV30,few,TRBJ2-7,TRBD1,CAWSAGTGGYEQYF,TGTGCCTGGAGTGCCGGGACAGGGGGCTACGAGCAGTACTTC